This T cell receptor beta chain derives from a study of siplizumab effects on memory and regulatory T cells. Germline V lookup: CDR1 SGHRS, CDR2 YFSETQ. CDR3 length equals 11 residues. V was pared by 2 bases and J by 8 bases, with 7 bases between. Study findings and constraints: Naive T cells seemed more diverse than memory cells and seemed major alloresponse contributors. Only a minor fraction of alloreactive clones mapped to unstimulated subsets. No functional test confirmed suppression by proliferating siplizumab-culture Tregs.

As for this clone: Its antigen is unknown.

Assay: immunoSEQ multiplex PCR; the TCRdb copy retains only in-frame clones and omits some. The sample has fewer than 130,000 clones; more than 90% are singletons. The chain uses TRBV5-1 and TRBJ1-1; D gene ambiguous. This receptor was taken from a human donor in good health. The sequenced material came from CD4+ T cells sorted from blood. The chain's CDR3 is CASSFDREAFF. CDR3 bases: TGCGCCAGCAGCTTCGACCGGGAAGCTTTCTTT.